This is a list of T cell receptor beta chains from one sample in a study of cytomegalovirus exposure and HLA in healthy donors. Produced via immunoSEQ multiplex PCR; TCRdb's table is partial and in-frame only. The sample carries over 150,000 clones, about 80% recorded once. What was sequenced was PBMCs. These TCRs come from a boy younger than 18 in good health and CMV-seronegative. Both conserved end residues are part of each CDR3. The order of the fields is D gene, clone size, V gene, J gene, CDR3 protein, CDR3 DNA. A D gene is named only where the DNA matches it firmly. A row's size may be missing; if present it is once, few, many or a size class.

D gene: .
clone size: .
V gene: TRBV11-3
J gene: TRBJ2-5
CDR3 protein: CASSLNTGSLAETQYF
CDR3 DNA: TGTGCCAGCAGCTTGAACACGGGATCCTTGGCGGAGACCCAGTACTTC

D gene: TRBD1
clone size: .
V gene: TRBV5-1
J gene: TRBJ1-1
CDR3 protein: CASSTGQGTEAFF
CDR3 DNA: TGCGCCAGCAGCACGGGACAGGGAACTGAAGCTTTCTTT

D gene: TRBD1
clone size: few
V gene: TRBV7-9
J gene: TRBJ1-1
CDR3 protein: CASSPATGVEGAFF
CDR3 DNA: TGTGCCAGCAGCCCAGCAACAGGGGTCGAGGGGGCTTTCTTT

D gene: TRBD1
clone size: .
V gene: TRBV19
J gene: TRBJ2-5
CDR3 protein: CASSMAGQGGETQYF
CDR3 DNA: TGTGCCAGTAGTATGGCTGGACAGGGGGGAGAGACCCAGTACTTC

D gene: .
clone size: .
V gene: TRBV11-2
J gene: TRBJ2-3
CDR3 protein: CASSLQGTSTDTQYF
CDR3 DNA: TGTGCCAGCAGCTTACAGGGAACTAGCACAGATACGCAGTATTTT

D gene: .
clone size: .
V gene: TRBV27
J gene: TRBJ2-3
CDR3 protein: CASSLAGPTDTQYF
CDR3 DNA: TGTGCCAGCAGTTTGGCAGGGCCCACAGATACGCAGTATTTT

D gene: .
clone size: once
V gene: TRBV5-1
J gene: TRBJ2-1
CDR3 protein: CASSLAGEGYNEQFF
CDR3 DNA: TGCGCCAGCAGCCTGGCAGGGGAGGGTTACAATGAGCAGTTCTTC

D gene: .
clone size: .
V gene: TRBV7-9
J gene: TRBJ1-1
CDR3 protein: CASSLDSSSTEAFF
CDR3 DNA: TGTGCCAGCAGTCTGGACAGCAGTTCCACTGAAGCTTTCTTT

D gene: TRBD2
clone size: once
V gene: TRBV15
J gene: TRBJ2-3
CDR3 protein: CATSSKRGGTDTQYF
CDR3 DNA: TGTGCCACCAGCAGCAAGCGGGGGGGCACAGATACGCAGTATTTT

D gene: .
clone size: .
V gene: TRBV2
J gene: TRBJ2-1
CDR3 protein: CASIPQDPQGKQFF
CDR3 DNA: TGTGCCAGCATTCCCCAGGACCCCCAGGGGAAGCAGTTCTTC

D gene: .
clone size: few
V gene: TRBV11-2
J gene: TRBJ2-7
CDR3 protein: CASSLKPGPPGF
CDR3 DNA: TGTGCCAGCAGCTTAAAACCGGGTCCGCCGGGCTTC

D gene: .
clone size: .
V gene: TRBV28
J gene: TRBJ2-7
CDR3 protein: CASSLALSEQYF
CDR3 DNA: TGTGCCAGCAGTTTAGCTCTGAGCGAGCAGTACTTC

D gene: .
clone size: .
V gene: TRBV9
J gene: TRBJ1-3
CDR3 protein: CASSGGSSGNTIYF
CDR3 DNA: TGTGCCAGCAGTGGAGGTTCCTCTGGAAACACCATATATTTT

D gene: TRBD1
clone size: .
V gene: TRBV6-1
J gene: TRBJ1-3
CDR3 protein: CASSDVYRDRGVGTGNTIYF
CDR3 DNA: TGTGCCAGCAGTGACGTTTACCGGGACAGGGGAGTGGGGACTGGAAACACCATATATTTT

D gene: TRBD1
clone size: .
V gene: TRBV4-3
J gene: TRBJ2-7
CDR3 protein: CASSPGTGDAPYEQYF
CDR3 DNA: TGCGCCAGCAGCCCAGGGACAGGGGACGCACCCTACGAGCAGTACTTC

D gene: TRBD2
clone size: .
V gene: TRBV5-1
J gene: TRBJ2-7
CDR3 protein: CASSATTSAVFEQYF
CDR3 DNA: TGCGCCAGCAGCGCGACGACTAGCGCGGTATTCGAGCAGTACTTC

D gene: TRBD1
clone size: .
V gene: TRBV7-2
J gene: TRBJ2-2
CDR3 protein: CASSLPGQGIAGELFF
CDR3 DNA: TGTGCCAGCAGCTTACCCGGACAGGGAATCGCCGGGGAGCTGTTTTTT

D gene: .
clone size: .
V gene: TRBV29-1
J gene: TRBJ2-3
CDR3 protein: CSVSGIFTDTQYF
CDR3 DNA: TGCAGCGTGTCAGGGATCTTCACAGATACGCAGTATTTT

D gene: .
clone size: .
V gene: TRBV6-1
J gene: TRBJ1-1
CDR3 protein: CASGYREYTEAFF
CDR3 DNA: TGTGCCAGCGGATACAGGGAATACACTGAAGCTTTCTTT

D gene: .
clone size: .
V gene: TRBV4-1
J gene: TRBJ1-5
CDR3 protein: CASSQDLYGDQPQHF
CDR3 DNA: TGCGCCAGCAGCCAAGATCTTTACGGTGATCAGCCCCAGCATTTT

D gene: .
clone size: few
V gene: TRBV5-6
J gene: TRBJ1-2
CDR3 protein: CASSLEQGIRANYGYTF
CDR3 DNA: TGTGCCAGCAGCTTGGAACAGGGTATTCGTGCTAACTATGGCTACACCTTC

D gene: .
clone size: .
V gene: TRBV7-9
J gene: TRBJ1-2
CDR3 protein: CASSFNNPTPYGYTF
CDR3 DNA: TGTGCCAGCAGCTTCAATAATCCGACACCCTATGGCTACACCTTC

D gene: .
clone size: .
V gene: TRBV5-8
J gene: TRBJ2-7
CDR3 protein: CASSPGSVNF
CDR3 DNA: TGTGCCAGCAGCCCCGGGTCTGTCAACTTC

D gene: TRBD1
clone size: .
V gene: TRBV6-1
J gene: TRBJ1-6
CDR3 protein: CASSAGQANSPLHF
CDR3 DNA: TGTGCCAGCAGTGCTGGACAGGCTAATTCACCCCTCCACTTT

D gene: TRBD2
clone size: .
V gene: TRBV5-4
J gene: TRBJ2-1
CDR3 protein: CASSFGVAGGRGEQFF
CDR3 DNA: TGTGCCAGCAGCTTCGGAGTGGCGGGAGGAAGGGGTGAGCAGTTCTTC

D gene: TRBD1
clone size: .
V gene: TRBV7-3
J gene: TRBJ1-1
CDR3 protein: CASSLGAGGNTEAFF
CDR3 DNA: TGTGCCAGCAGCTTAGGGGCAGGGGGTAACACTGAAGCTTTCTTT